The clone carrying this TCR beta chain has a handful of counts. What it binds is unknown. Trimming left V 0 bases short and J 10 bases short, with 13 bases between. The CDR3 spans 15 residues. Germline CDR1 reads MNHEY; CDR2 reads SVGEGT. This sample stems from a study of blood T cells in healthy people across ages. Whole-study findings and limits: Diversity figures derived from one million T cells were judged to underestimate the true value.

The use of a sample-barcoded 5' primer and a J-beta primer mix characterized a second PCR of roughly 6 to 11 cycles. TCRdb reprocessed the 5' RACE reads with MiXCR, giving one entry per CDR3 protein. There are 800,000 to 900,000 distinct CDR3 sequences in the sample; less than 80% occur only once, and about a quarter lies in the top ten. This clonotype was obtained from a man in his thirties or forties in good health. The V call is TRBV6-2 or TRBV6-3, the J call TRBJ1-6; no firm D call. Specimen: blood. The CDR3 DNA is TGTGCCAGCAGTTACTCGATGGGAGGCGGCTCACCCCTCCACTTT. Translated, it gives CASSYSMGGGSPLHF.